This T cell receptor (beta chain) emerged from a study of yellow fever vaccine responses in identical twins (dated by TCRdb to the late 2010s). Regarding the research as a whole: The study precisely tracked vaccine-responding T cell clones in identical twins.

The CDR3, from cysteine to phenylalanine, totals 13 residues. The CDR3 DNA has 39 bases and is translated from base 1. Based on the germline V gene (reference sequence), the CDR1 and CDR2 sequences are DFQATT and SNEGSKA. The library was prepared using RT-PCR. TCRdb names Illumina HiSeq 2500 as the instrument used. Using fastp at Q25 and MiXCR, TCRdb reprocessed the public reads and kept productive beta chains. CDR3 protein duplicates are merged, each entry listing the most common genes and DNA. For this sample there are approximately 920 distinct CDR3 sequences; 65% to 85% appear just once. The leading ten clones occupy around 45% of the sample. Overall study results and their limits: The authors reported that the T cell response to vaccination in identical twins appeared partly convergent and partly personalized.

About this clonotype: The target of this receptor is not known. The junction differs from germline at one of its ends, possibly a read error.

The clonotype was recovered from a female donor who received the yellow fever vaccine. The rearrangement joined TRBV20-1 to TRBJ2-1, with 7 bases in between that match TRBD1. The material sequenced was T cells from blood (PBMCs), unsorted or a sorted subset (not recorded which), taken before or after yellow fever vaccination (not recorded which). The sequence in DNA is TGCAGTGCTCGAGAGACAGGGAACAATGAGCAGTTCTTC. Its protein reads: CSARETGNNEQFF.